This T cell receptor beta chain was recovered during a study of CD8 T cells in ankylosing spondylitis. CDR1 is LNHNV, CDR2 YYDKDF, per germline (reference sequence). The junction had 7 bases not matched to a gene; V was cut back by 7 bases and J by 1 base. This CDR3 is 15 amino acids long. The authors made TCR beta libraries by quantitative 5'-RACE with molecular barcodes. A single record per CDR3 protein comes from TCRdb applying MiXCR to the 5' RACE reads. This sample has about 330,000 distinct CDR3 sequences; approximately 8.2% occur once, and the top ten carry roughly 14%. Comments on this clonotype: What it recognizes is unknown.

Broader study findings: Seemingly distinctive of ankylosing spondylitis blood was a TCR beta motif formed by eight highly homologous variants. Reports say disease-linked clones showed up significantly more in matched ankylosing spondylitis synovial fluid.

This sequence was found in a male donor with ankylosing spondylitis. The source material was blood, either unsorted or a sorted T cell fraction (not recorded which). The rearrangement links TRBV15 to TRBJ2-3; TRBD2 agrees at 8 bases. CDR3 bases: TGTGCCACCACGGGAGGGAGAGCGGGCACAGATACGCAGTATTTT. Translated, it gives CATTGGRAGTDTQYF.